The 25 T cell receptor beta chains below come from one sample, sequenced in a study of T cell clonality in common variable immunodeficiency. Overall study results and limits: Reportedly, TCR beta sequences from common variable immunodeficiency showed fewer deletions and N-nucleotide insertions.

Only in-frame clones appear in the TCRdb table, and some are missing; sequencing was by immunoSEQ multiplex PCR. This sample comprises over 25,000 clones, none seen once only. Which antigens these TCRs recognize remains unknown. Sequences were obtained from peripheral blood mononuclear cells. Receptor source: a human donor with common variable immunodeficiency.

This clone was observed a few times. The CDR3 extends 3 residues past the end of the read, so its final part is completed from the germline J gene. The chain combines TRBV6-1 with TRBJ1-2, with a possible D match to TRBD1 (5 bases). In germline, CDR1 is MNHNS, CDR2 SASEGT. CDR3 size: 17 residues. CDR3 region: CASSERTGGDGGGGYTF. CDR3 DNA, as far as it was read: TGTGCCAGCAGTGAACGAACGGGCGGGGATGGGGGTGGGGGC.

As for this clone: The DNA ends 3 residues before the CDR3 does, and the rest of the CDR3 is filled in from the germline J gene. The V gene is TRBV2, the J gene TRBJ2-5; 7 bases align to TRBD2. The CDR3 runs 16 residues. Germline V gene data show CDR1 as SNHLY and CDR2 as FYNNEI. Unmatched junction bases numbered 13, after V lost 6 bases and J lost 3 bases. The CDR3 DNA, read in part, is TGTGCCAGCAGCACGGGCGTGACTAGCAGTAAAGAGACC. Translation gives CASSTGVTSSKET. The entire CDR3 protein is CASSTGVTSSKETQYF. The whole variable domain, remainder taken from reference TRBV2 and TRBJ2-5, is EPEVTQTPSHQVTQMGQEVILRCVPISNHLYFYWYRQILGQKVEFLVSFYNNEISEKSEIFDDQFSVERPDGSNFTLKIRSTKLEDSAMYFCASSTGVTSSKETQYFGPGTRLLVL.

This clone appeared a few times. CDR3 sequence: CASSLARVRGANVLTF. Incomplete CDR3 DNA: TGTGCCAGCAGCTTAGCGAGAGTGCGTGGGGCCAACGTC. V gene TRBV7-6 combines with J gene TRBJ2-6; no clear D gene. The CDR3 end is not reached by the read, which stops 3 residues before it; the germline J gene fills it in. This CDR3 has 16 residues. The germline V gene encodes CDR1 SGHVS and CDR2 FNYEAQ. With 0 bases removed from V and 3 bases from J, the gap between germline ends came to 9 bases.

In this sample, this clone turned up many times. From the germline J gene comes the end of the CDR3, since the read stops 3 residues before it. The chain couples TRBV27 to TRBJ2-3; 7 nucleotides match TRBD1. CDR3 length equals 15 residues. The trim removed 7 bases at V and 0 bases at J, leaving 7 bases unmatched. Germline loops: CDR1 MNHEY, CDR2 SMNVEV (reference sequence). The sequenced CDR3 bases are TGTGCCAGCACCCACAGGGGACAGAGCACAGATACG. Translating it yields CASTHRGQSTDT. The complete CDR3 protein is CASTHRGQSTDTQYF.

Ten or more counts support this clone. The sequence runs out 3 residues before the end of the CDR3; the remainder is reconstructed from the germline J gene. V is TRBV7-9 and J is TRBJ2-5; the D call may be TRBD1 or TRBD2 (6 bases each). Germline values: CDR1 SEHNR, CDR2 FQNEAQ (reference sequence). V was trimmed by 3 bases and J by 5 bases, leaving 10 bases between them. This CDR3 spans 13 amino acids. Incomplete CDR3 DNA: TGTGCCAGCAGCTTCCAGGGGAGGGAGACC. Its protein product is CASSFQGRET. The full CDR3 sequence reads CASSFQGRETQYF.

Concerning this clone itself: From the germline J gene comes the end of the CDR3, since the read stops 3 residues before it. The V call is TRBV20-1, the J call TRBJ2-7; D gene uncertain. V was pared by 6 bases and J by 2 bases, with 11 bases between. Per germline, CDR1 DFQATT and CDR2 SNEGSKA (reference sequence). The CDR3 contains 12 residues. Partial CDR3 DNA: TGCAGTGCGAGCGACGGAGCCTACGAG. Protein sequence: CSASDGAYE. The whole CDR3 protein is CSASDGAYEQYF.

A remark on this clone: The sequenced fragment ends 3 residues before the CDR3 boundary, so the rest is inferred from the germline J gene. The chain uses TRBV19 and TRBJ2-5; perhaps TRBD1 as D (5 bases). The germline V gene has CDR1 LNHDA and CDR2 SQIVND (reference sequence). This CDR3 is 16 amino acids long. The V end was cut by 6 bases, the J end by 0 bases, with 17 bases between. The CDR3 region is CASRSNSAGYQETQYF. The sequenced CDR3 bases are TGTGCCAGTAGATCGAACTCGGCAGGGTACCAAGAGACC.

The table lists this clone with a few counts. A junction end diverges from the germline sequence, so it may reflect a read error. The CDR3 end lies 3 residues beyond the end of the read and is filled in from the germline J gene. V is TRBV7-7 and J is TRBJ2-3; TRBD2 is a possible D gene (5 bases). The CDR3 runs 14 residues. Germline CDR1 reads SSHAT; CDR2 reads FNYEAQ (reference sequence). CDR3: CASSLDDGVGTQYF. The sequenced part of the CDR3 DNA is TGTGCTAGCAGCTTGGATGACGGGGTTGGCACG.

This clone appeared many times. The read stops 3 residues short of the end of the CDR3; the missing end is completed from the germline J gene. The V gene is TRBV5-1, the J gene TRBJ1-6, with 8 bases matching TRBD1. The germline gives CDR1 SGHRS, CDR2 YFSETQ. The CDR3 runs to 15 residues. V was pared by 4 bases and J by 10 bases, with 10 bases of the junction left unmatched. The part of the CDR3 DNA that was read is TGCGCCAGCAGCGAGAAAGGACAGGGCGGATCACCC. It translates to CASSEKGQGGSP. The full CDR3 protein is CASSEKGQGGSPLHF.

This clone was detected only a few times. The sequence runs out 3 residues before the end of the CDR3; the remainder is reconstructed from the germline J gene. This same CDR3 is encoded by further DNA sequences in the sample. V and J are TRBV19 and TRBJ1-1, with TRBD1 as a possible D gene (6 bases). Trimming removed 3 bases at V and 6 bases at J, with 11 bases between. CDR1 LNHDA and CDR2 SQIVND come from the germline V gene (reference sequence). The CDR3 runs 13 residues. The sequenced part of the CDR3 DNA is TGTGCCAGTAGTATCCGGGGGGCGGCTGAA. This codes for CASSIRGAAE. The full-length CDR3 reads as CASSIRGAAEAFF.

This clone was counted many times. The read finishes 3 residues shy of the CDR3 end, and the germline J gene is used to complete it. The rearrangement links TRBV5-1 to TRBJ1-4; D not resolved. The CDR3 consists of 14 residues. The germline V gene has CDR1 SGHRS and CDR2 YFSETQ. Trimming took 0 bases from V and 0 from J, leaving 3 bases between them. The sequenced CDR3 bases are TGCGCCAGCAGCTTGGTCGCAACTAATGAAAAA. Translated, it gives CASSLVATNEK. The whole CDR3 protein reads CASSLVATNEKLFF.

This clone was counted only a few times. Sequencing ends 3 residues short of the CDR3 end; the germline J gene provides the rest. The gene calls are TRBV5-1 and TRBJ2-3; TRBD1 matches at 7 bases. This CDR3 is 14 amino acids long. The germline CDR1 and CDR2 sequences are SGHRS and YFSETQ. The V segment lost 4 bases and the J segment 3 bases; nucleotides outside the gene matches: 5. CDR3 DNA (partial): TGCGCCAGCAGCCCTGGACAGGATACAGATACG. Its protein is CASSPGQDTDT. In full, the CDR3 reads CASSPGQDTDTQYF.

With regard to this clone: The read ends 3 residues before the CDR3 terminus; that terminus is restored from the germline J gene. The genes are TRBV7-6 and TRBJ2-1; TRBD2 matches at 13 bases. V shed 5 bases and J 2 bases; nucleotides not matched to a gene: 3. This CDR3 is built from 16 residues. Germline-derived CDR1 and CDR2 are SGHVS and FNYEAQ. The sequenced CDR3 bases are TGTGCCAGCAGCCTTGGGACTAGCGGGGCCTACAATGAG. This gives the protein CASSLGTSGAYNE. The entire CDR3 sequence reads CASSLGTSGAYNEQFF.

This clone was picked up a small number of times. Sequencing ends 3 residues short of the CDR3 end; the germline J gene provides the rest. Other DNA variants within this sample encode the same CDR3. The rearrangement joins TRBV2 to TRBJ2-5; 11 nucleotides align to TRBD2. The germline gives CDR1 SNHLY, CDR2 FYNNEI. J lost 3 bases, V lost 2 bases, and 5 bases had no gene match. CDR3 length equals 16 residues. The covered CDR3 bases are TGTGCCAGCAGTGAACAGCCTAGCGGGGGGAAAGAGACC. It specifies CASSEQPSGGKET. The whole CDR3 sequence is CASSEQPSGGKETQYF. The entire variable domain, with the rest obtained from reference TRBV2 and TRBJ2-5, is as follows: EPEVTQTPSHQVTQMGQEVILRCVPISNHLYFYWYRQILGQKVEFLVSFYNNEISEKSEIFDDQFSVERPDGSNFTLKIRSTKLEDSAMYFCASSEQPSGGKETQYFGPGTRLLVL.

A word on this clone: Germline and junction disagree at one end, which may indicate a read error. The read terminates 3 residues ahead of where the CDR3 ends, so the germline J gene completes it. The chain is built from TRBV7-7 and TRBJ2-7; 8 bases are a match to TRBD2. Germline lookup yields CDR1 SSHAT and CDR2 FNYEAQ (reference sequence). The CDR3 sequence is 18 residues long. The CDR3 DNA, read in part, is TGTGCTAGCAGCTTAGCGGCGGCGGGGGGCTCCACGTTCTACGAG. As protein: CASSLAAAGGSTFYE. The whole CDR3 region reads CASSLAAAGGSTFYEQYF.

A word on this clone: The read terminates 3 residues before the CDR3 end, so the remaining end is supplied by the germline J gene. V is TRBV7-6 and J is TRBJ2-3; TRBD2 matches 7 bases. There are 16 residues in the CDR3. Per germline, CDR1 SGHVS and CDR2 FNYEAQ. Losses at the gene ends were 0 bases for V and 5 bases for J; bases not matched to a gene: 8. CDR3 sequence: CASSLARAGVVDTQYF. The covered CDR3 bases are TGTGCCAGCAGCTTAGCTCGCGCGGGGGTAGTAGATACG. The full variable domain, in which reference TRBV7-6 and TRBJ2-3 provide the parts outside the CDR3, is GAGVSQSPRYKVTKRGQDVALRCDPISGHVSLYWYRQALGQGPEFLTYFNYEAQQDKSGLPNDRFSAERPEGSISTLTIQRTEQRDSAMYRCASSLARAGVVDTQYFGPGTRLTVL.

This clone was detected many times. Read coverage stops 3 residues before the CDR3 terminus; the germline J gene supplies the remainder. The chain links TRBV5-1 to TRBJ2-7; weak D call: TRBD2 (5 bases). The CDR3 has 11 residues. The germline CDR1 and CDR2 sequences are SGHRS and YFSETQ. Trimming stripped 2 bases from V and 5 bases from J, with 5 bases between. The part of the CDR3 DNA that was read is TGCGCCAGCAGCTTCGGGGACGAG. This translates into CASSFGDE. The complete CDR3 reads CASSFGDEQYF.

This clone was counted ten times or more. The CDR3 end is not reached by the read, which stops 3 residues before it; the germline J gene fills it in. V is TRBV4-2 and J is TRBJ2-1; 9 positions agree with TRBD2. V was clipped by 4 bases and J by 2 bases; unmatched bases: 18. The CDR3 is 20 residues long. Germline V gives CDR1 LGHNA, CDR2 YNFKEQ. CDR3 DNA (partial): TGTGCCAGCAGCCGGATAGGAGCGGGGGGACCGGCCGCTACCTACAATGAG. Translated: CASSRIGAGGPAATYNE. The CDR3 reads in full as CASSRIGAGGPAATYNEQFF.

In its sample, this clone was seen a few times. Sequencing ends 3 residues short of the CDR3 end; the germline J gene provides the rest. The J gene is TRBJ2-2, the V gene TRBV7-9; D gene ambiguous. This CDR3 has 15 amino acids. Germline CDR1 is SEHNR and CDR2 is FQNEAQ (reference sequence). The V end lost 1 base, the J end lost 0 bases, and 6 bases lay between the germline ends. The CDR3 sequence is CASSLDGPNTGELFF. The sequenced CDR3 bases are TGTGCCAGCAGCTTAGATGGGCCGAACACCGGGGAG.

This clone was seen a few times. The CDR3 DNA, read in part, is TGTGCCAGCAGCTTAGGGGGGGGCCTCGACACTGAA. It specifies CASSLGGGLDTE. The full CDR3 sequence reads CASSLGGGLDTEAFF. The chain couples TRBV7-8 to TRBJ1-1; the D gene is possibly TRBD1 (6 bases). The read halts 3 residues ahead of the CDR3 end, with the missing end drawn from the germline J gene. Trimming took off 1 base at V and 3 bases at J, with 12 bases between the two ends. Germline-derived CDR1 and CDR2 are SGHVS and FQNEAQ. This CDR3 is 15 amino acids long.

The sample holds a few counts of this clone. CDR3 bases read: TGTGCCTGGGGTCCAGGGGCTGGCACTGAA. Amino acid sequence: CAWGPGAGTE. The full CDR3 protein reads CAWGPGAGTEAFF. This sequence joins TRBV30 and TRBJ1-1, with a possible D match to TRBD1 (6 bases). Read sequence stops 3 residues before the CDR3 end, and the germline J gene provides the missing end. The V gene's germline CDR1 is GTSNPN and CDR2 SVGIG (reference sequence). Trimming left V 5 bases short and J 4 bases short, with 14 bases between. The CDR3 has 13 residues.

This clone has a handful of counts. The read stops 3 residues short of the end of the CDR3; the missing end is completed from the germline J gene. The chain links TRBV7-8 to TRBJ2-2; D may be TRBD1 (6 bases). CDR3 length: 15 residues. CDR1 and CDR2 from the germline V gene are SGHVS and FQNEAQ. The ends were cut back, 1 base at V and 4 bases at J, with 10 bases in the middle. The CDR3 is CASSLVGRGTGELFF. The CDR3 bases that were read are TGTGCCAGCAGCTTAGTTGGCAGGGGCACCGGGGAG.

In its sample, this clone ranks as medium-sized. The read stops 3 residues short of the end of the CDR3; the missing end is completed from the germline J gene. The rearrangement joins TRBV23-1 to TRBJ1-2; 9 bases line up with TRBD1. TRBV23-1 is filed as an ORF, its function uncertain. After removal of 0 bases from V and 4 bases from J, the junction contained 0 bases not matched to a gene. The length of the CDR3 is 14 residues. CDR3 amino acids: CASSQSDRGYGYTF. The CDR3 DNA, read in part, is TGCGCCAGCAGTCAATCGGACAGGGGCTATGGC.

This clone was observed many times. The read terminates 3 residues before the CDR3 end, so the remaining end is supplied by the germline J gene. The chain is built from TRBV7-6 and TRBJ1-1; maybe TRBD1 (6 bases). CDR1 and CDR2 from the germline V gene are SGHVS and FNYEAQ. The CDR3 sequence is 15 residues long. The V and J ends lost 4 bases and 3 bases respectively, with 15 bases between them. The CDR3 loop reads CASSSAGEGDTEAFF. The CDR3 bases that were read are TGTGCCAGCAGCTCGGCAGGGGAAGGGGACACTGAA.

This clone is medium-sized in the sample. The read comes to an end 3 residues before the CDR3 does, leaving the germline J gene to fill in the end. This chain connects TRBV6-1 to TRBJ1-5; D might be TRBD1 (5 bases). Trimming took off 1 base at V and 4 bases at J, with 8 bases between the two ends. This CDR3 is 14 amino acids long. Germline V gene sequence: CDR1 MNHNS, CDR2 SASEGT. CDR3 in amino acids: CASSEGTGNQPQHF. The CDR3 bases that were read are TGTGCCAGCAGTGAAGGAACAGGAAATCAGCCC.